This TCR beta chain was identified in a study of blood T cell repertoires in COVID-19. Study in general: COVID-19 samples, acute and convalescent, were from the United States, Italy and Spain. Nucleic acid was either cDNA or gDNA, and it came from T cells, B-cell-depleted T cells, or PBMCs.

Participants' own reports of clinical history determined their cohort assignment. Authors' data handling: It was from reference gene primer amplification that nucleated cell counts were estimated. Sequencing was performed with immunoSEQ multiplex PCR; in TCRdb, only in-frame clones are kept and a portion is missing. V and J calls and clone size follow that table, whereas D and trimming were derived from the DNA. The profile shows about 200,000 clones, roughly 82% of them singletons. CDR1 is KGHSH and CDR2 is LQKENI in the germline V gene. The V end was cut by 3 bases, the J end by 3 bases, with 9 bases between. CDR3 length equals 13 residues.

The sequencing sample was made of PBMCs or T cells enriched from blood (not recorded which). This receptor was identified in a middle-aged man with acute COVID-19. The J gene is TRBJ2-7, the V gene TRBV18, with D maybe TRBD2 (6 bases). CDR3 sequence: CASSPLDYYEQYF. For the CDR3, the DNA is TGTGCCAGCTCACCGTTGGACTACTACGAGCAGTACTTC.